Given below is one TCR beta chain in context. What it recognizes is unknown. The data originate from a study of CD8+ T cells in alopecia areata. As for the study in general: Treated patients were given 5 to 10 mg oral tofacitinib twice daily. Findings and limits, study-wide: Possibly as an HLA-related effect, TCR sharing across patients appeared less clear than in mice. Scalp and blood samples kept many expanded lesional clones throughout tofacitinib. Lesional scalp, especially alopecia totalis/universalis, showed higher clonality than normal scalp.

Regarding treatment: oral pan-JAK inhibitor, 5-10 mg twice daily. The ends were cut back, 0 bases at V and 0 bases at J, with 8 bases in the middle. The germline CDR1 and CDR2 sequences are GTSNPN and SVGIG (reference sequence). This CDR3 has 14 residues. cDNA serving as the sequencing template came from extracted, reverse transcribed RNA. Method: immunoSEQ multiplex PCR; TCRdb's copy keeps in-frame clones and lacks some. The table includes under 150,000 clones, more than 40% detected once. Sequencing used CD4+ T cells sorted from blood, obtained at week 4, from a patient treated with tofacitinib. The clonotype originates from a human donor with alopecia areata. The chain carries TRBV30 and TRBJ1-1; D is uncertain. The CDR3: CAWSVGSLNTEAFF. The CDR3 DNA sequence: TGTGCCTGGAGTGTAGGAAGCCTGAACACTGAAGCTTTCTTT.